The present T cell receptor (beta chain) was sequenced within a study of tumor-infiltrating lymphocytes in primary liver carcinoma. Findings and limits, study-wide: Merely some 8-25% of top clones spanned all five tumor regions. The study found a significantly higher top-250-clone fraction in tumors than in blood (p = 0.039).

The germline V gene has CDR1 SGHTA and CDR2 FQGTGA. This CDR3 is built from 13 residues. The V end lost 5 bases, the J end lost 7 bases, and 12 bases lay between the germline ends. Concerning this clonotype itself: Antigen specificity is unknown.

Co-extracted RNA and DNA came from 20-30 mg of unsorted bulk tissue. Patients were chronically HBV-infected and treatment-naive. Uniformly, tumor samples exhibited a viable tumor cell fraction exceeding 80%. Synthesis of TCR beta cDNA was carried out from about 500 ng total RNA with a constant-region primer. Employing slightly modified ARM-PCR, three nested multiplex PCR rounds were run, and these gave rise to the TCR beta libraries. A C-beta reverse primer was combined with TRBV1-TRBV30 forward primers in the first two PCR rounds, and each round had approximately 10 cycles. TCRdb passed the multiplex PCR reads through MiXCR, listing each CDR3 protein once. This sample carries 45,000 or so distinct CDR3 sequences, approximately 73% of them seen once, and the ten largest clones take about a fifth.

This TCR was recovered from a man between 40 and 49 years old with primary liver carcinoma and hepatitis B virus infection. The J gene is TRBJ1-5, the V gene TRBV7-3; D is perhaps TRBD1 (5 bases). The sample consisted of liver tumor tissue from sampling region 2. As for subset: tumor region T2, inferior pole. The CDR3 region is CASSATRDQPQHF. In DNA, the CDR3 is TGTGCCAGCAGCGCTACGCGGGACCAGCCCCAGCATTTT. Complete variable domain (other parts from reference TRBV7-3 and TRBJ1-5): GAGVSQTPSNKVTEKGKYVELRCDPISGHTALYWYRQSLGQGPEFLIYFQGTGAADDSGLPNDRFFAVRPEGSVSTLKIQRTERGDSAVYLCASSATRDQPQHFGDGTRLSIL.